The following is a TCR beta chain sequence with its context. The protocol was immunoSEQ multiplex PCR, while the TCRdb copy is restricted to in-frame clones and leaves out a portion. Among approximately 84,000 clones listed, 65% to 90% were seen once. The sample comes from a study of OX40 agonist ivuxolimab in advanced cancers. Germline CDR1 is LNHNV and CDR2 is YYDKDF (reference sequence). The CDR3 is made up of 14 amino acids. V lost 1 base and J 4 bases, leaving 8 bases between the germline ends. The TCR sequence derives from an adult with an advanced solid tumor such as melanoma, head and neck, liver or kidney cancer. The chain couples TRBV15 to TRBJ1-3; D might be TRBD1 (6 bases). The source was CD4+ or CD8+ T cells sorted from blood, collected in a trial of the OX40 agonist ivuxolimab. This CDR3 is CATSRGTAGNTIYF. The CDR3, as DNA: TGTGCCACCAGCAGAGGGACAGCAGGAAACACCATATATTTT.